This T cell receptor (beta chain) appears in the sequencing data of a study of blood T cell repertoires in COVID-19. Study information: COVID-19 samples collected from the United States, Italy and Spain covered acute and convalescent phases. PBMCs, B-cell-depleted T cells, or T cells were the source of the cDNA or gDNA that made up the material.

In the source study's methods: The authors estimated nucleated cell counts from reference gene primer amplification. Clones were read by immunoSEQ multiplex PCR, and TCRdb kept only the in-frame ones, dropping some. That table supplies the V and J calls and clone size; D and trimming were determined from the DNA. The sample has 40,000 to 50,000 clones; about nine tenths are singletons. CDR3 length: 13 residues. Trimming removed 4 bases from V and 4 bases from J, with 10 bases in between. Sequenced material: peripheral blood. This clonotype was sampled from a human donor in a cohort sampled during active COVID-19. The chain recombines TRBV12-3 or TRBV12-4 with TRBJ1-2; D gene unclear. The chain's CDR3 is CASSSSVSYGYTF. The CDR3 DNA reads TGTGCCAGCAGTTCTTCAGTTTCCTATGGCTACACCTTC.